The T cell receptor (beta chain) under discussion was sequenced for a study of blood T cells in healthy people across ages. V gave up 4 bases and J gave up 9 bases, with 8 bases separating them. Germline-derived CDR1 and CDR2 are LGHDT and YNNKEL (reference sequence). The CDR3 runs to 11 residues. With a J-beta primer mix and a sample-barcoded 5' primer, a second PCR ran roughly 6 to 12 cycles. TCRdb used MiXCR to reprocess the 5' RACE reads, holding one entry per CDR3 protein. The table shows around 900,000 distinct CDR3 sequences, with just over 50% occurring only once. Russia was home to the donors, healthy Caucasian individuals aged roughly 6 to 100.

The sequenced sample consisted of blood. The rearrangement joins TRBV3-1 to TRBJ2-3, with a possible D match to TRBD1 (5 bases). The sequence was collected from a woman aged 60-70 years in good health. The CDR3 protein is CASSRGHTQYF. The CDR3 nucleotides are TGTGCCAGCAGCCGAGGACACACGCAGTATTTT.